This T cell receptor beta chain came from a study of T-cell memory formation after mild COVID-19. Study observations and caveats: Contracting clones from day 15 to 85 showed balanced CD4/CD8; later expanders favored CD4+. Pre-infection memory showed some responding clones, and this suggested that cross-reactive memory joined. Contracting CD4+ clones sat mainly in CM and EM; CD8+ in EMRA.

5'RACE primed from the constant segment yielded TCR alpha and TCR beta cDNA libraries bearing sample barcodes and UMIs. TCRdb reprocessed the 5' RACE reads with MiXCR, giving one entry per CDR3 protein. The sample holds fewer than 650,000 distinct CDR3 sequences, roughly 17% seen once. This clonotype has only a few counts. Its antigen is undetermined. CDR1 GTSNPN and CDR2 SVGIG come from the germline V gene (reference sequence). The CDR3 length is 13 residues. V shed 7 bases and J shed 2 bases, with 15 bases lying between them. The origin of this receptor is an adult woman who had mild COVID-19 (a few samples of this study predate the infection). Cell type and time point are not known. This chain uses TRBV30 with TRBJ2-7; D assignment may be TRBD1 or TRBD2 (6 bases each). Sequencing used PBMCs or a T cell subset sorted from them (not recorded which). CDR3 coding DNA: TGTGCCTCTGCCCGGGGGCCAACCTACGAGCAGTACTTC. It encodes CASARGPTYEQYF.